This entry describes one TCR beta chain. This sample was included in a study of blood T cell repertoires in COVID-19. Under the authors' procedure: Amplification with reference gene primers provided the estimates of nucleated cell counts. This table comes from immunoSEQ multiplex PCR, and its TCRdb copy is limited to in-frame clones, with some not included. From that table come the V and J calls and clone size; the DNA was used to work out D and trimming. In the table there are fewer than 200,000 clones, roughly 70% of which are singletons. Trimming stripped 1 base from V and 1 base from J, with 7 bases between. CDR1 GTSNPN and CDR2 SVGIG come from the germline V gene (reference sequence). The CDR3 is 13 residues long.

The chain uses TRBV30 and TRBJ2-5; D is ambiguous. The sequence derives from a woman older than 75 with acute or convalescent COVID-19. The sequencing input was peripheral blood. The CDR3 sequence is CAWSGVGQETQYF. As DNA, the CDR3 is TGTGCCTGGAGTGGTGTCGGCCAAGAGACCCAGTACTTC.